The 29 T cell receptor beta chains in this list originate from one sample, sequenced in a study of blood T cell repertoires in COVID-19. Generated by immunoSEQ multiplex PCR, the TCRdb table keeps only in-frame clones and is missing some. This sample has 95,000 to 150,000 clones, with roughly 88% found just once. Sequencing was done on a sample of peripheral blood. All receptors come from a woman aged 45 to 65 with active or convalescent COVID-19.

The chain uses TRBV2 and TRBJ1-3, with D unclear. The V gene's germline CDR1 is SNHLY and CDR2 FYNNEI. Trimming removed 7 bases from V and 4 bases from J, with 14 bases in between. The CDR3 totals 14 residues. The CDR3 region has the DNA TGTGCCAGCAATTTAAGGACTTCCGGAAACACCATATATTTT. This codes for CASNLRTSGNTIYF.

This clone was seen a handful of times. The CDR3 bases are TGTGCCAGCTCACCTCTACGGAGGGCGGACAGGCAAAATAGCAATCAGCCCCAGCATTTT. The encoded protein is CASSPLRRADRQNSNQPQHF. The chain employs TRBV18 and TRBJ1-5; 7 positions agree with TRBD1. Germline V gene data show CDR1 as KGHSH and CDR2 as LQKENI. CDR3 length: 20 amino acids. V shed 3 bases and J 0 bases; nucleotides not matched to a gene: 17.

The gene calls are TRBV24-1 and TRBJ2-7; D perhaps matches TRBD1 (5 bases). CDR3 size: 13 residues. Germline loops: CDR1 KGHDR, CDR2 SFDVKD. V lost 6 bases and J lost 0, with 8 bases in between. The CDR3 here is CATSHRSSYEQYF. The CDR3 region has the DNA TGTGCCACCAGTCACAGGAGCTCCTACGAGCAGTACTTC.

The chain employs TRBV30 and TRBJ2-7, with a tentative D call TRBD2 (5 bases). Germline V gene lookup returns CDR1 GTSNPN and CDR2 SVGIG (reference sequence). The CDR3 consists of 14 residues. Trimming stripped 2 bases from V and 1 base from J, with 12 bases between. The CDR3 nucleotides read TGTGCCTGGAGTCTAGCTTCTTTTTCCTACGAGCAGTACTTC. Amino acid sequence: CAWSLASFSYEQYF.

V and J are TRBV11-2 and TRBJ2-7; tentatively, D is TRBD1 (5 bases). The CDR3 contains 13 residues. V lost 8 bases and J 0 bases, leaving 11 bases between the germline ends. The germline V gene encodes CDR1 SGHAT and CDR2 FQNNGV. The CDR3 protein is CASGFRVSYEQYF. The CDR3 DNA sequence: TGTGCCAGCGGGTTCAGGGTCTCCTACGAGCAGTACTTC. Full variable domain (missing parts from reference TRBV11-2 and TRBJ2-7): EAGVAQSPRYKIIEKRQSVAFWCNPISGHATLYWYQQILGQGPKLLIQFQNNGVVDDSQLPKDRFSAERLKGVDSTLKIQPAKLEDSAVYLCASGFRVSYEQYFGPGTRLTVT.

The chain joins TRBV4-2 to TRBJ2-1; 8 bases map to TRBD1. This CDR3 region has 15 residues. With V trimmed by 4 bases and J by 6 bases, 8 bases remained unmatched. Germline CDR1 reads LGHNA; CDR2 reads YNFKEQ. In nucleotides, the CDR3 is TGTGCCAGCAGCCGAGACGGACAGGGCGGCAATGAGCAGTTCTTC. Residues: CASSRDGQGGNEQFF.

The chain uses TRBV30 and TRBJ2-3, with D tentatively TRBD1 (5 bases). V was clipped by 2 bases and J by 2 bases, with 11 bases between them. The CDR3 totals 14 residues. The germline V gene has CDR1 GTSNPN and CDR2 SVGIG (reference sequence). For the CDR3, the DNA is TGTGCCTGGAGTAGGGGTCAGCTCACAGATACGCAGTATTTT. Protein sequence: CAWSRGQLTDTQYF.

This clone came up a few times. V usage is TRBV27 and J usage is TRBJ1-5; D unclear. The CDR3 consists of 13 residues. V was shortened by 0 bases and J by 9 bases, with 9 bases between the two germline ends. Germline CDR1 MNHEY, CDR2 SMNVEV (reference sequence). CDR3 loop: CASSLSRQMPQHF. Here the CDR3 DNA reads TGTGCCAGCAGTTTATCGAGGCAGATGCCCCAGCATTTT.

The gene calls are TRBV18 and TRBJ1-2, with 11 nucleotides matching TRBD1. Unmatched junction bases numbered 10, after V lost 0 bases and J lost 1 base. The CDR3 has 19 amino acids. Germline lookup yields CDR1 KGHSH and CDR2 LQKENI. The CDR3 here is CASSPPPGQGARNNYGYTF. The CDR3 bases are TGTGCCAGCTCACCACCCCCAGGACAGGGGGCGCGGAATAACTATGGCTACACCTTC.

This chain uses TRBV27 with TRBJ2-1; tentative D call: TRBD1 (6 bases). Trimming took off 3 bases at V and 6 bases at J, with 12 bases between the two ends. Per the germline V gene, CDR1 is MNHEY and CDR2 is SMNVEV (reference sequence). The CDR3 runs 14 residues. CDR3 sequence (DNA): TGTGCCAGCAGTTTTACTTCAGGGGCCAATGAGCAGTTCTTC. Residues: CASSFTSGANEQFF.

This clone was recorded once. CDR3 amino acids: CASSQDLGVRTDTQYF. CDR3 DNA sequence: TGCGCCAGCAGCCAAGATCTCGGGGTGAGGACAGATACGCAGTATTTT. The chain carries TRBV4-1 and TRBJ2-3, with D possibly matching TRBD2 (5 bases). V was clipped by 0 bases and J by 3 bases, with 13 bases between them. This CDR3 has 16 amino acids. Germline V CDR1 and CDR2: MGHRA, YSYEKL.

V gene TRBV5-4 combines with J gene TRBJ2-3, with TRBD1 matching over 7 bases. V was pared by 4 bases and J by 4 bases, with 3 bases of the junction left unmatched. This CDR3 has 13 amino acids. The germline CDR1 and CDR2 sequences are SGHNT and YYREEE (reference sequence). The CDR3 region has the DNA TGTGCCAGCAGCGTGACAGGGCCAGATACGCAGTATTTT. Its translation is CASSVTGPDTQYF.

The V call is TRBV3-1 (or the pseudogene TRBV3-2), the J call TRBJ2-1; TRBD2 aligns across 14 bases. V was clipped by 3 bases and J by 2 bases; unmatched bases: 9. Germline CDR1 reads LGHDT; CDR2 reads YNNKEL (reference sequence). The CDR3 consists of 19 residues. CDR3 sequence reads: CASSHRGGTSGRAYNEQFF. The CDR3 nucleotides read TGTGCCAGCAGCCACCGGGGCGGGACTAGCGGGAGAGCCTACAATGAGCAGTTCTTC.

The V gene is TRBV19, the J gene TRBJ2-1; weak D call: TRBD1 (5 bases). V was cut by 4 bases and J by 2 bases, with 12 bases left in between. Germline V CDR1 and CDR2: LNHDA, SQIVND (reference sequence). This CDR3 is built from 15 residues. The CDR3 is CASSKGPTAYNEQFF. Here the CDR3 DNA reads TGTGCCAGTAGTAAGGGGCCGACTGCCTACAATGAGCAGTTCTTC.

This chain links TRBV28 with TRBJ2-7, with 9 nucleotides matching TRBD2. The length of the CDR3 is 15 residues. From germline, CDR1 is MDHEN and CDR2 SYDVKM. The trim removed 3 bases at V and 6 bases at J, leaving 9 bases unmatched. This CDR3 reads CASSFSLAGSREQYF. Here the CDR3 DNA reads TGTGCCAGCAGTTTTTCCCTAGCGGGATCTCGCGAGCAGTACTTC. The full variable domain, with the rest looked up from reference TRBV28 and TRBJ2-7, is DVKVTQSSRYLVKRTGEKVFLECVQDMDHENMFWYRQDPGLGLRLIYFSYDVKMKEKGDIPEGYSVSREKKERFSLILESASTNQTSMYLCASSFSLAGSREQYFGPGTRLTVT.

The chain carries TRBV25-1 and TRBJ2-2, with TRBD2 as a possible D gene (5 bases). The CDR3 loop spans 14 amino acids. V was clipped by 3 bases and J by 4 bases, with 9 bases between them. Germline V CDR1 and CDR2: MGHDK, SYGVNS. The CDR3, as DNA: TGTGCCAGCAGTGAGACTACACTCACCGGGGAGCTGTTTTTT. This codes for CASSETTLTGELFF.

J is TRBJ2-5 and V is TRBV9, with D possibly matching TRBD1 (6 bases). Trimming cost V 0 bases and J 5 bases, with 14 bases left between them. Germline V gene data show CDR1 as SGDLS and CDR2 as YYNGEE. The CDR3 has 15 residues. DNA of the CDR3: TGTGCCAGCAGCGTAGTCGTTGGACAGCGGGAGACCCAGTACTTC. Amino acids: CASSVVVGQRETQYF.

DNA of the CDR3: TGTGCCAGCAGCTTAGCGACAGGGAGAACTGAAGCTTTCTTT. As protein: CASSLATGRTEAFF. The V gene is TRBV7-2, the J gene TRBJ1-1; TRBD1 matches 7 bases. Germline V lookup: CDR1 SGHTA, CDR2 FQGNSA. V was clipped by 0 bases and J by 5 bases; unmatched bases: 3. This CDR3 is built from 14 residues. Variable domain in full (rest from reference TRBV7-2 and TRBJ1-1): GAGVSQSPSNKVTEKGKDVELRCDPISGHTALYWYRQSLGQGLEFLIYFQGNSAPDKSGLPSDRFSAERTGGSVSTLTIQRTQQEDSAVYLCASSLATGRTEAFFGQGTRLTVV.

The chain joins TRBV5-6 to TRBJ2-3, with 8 nucleotides matching TRBD1. This CDR3 has 14 residues. The germline CDR1 and CDR2 sequences are SGHDT and YYEEEE. The junction had 6 bases not matched to a gene; V was cut back by 7 bases and J by 2 bases. DNA of the CDR3: TGTGCCAGCCACAGGGGGAGTGACACAGATACGCAGTATTTT. Translating it yields CASHRGSDTDTQYF.

The chain uses TRBV6-5 and TRBJ2-3; 8 nucleotides match TRBD2. J gave up 6 bases and V 8 bases, and 10 bases lay outside the gene matches. This CDR3 is built from 14 residues. Looked up from germline, CDR1 is MNHEY and CDR2 is SVGAGI. The CDR3 sequence: CASERESSSDTQYF. CDR3 nucleotide sequence: TGTGCCAGCGAGCGGGAGTCTTCTTCCGATACGCAGTATTTT.

The chain links TRBV3-1 (or the pseudogene TRBV3-2) to TRBJ2-3, with 10 bases aligning to TRBD2. J was trimmed by 5 bases and V by 4 bases; bases with no gene match: 3. This CDR3 region has 14 residues. The V gene's germline CDR1 is LGHDT and CDR2 YNNKEL (reference sequence). The CDR3 DNA reads as TGTGCCAGCAGCCGGCGGACTAGCGGAGATACGCAGTATTTT. Its translation: CASSRRTSGDTQYF.

The rearrangement uses TRBV7-9 and TRBJ2-3; 7 bases agree with TRBD1. The CDR3 loop spans 15 amino acids. CDR1 and CDR2 (germline): SEHNR, FQNEAQ (reference sequence). Germline trimming cut 1 base from V and 4 bases from J; bases unmatched to any gene: 5. CDR3 sequence reads: CASSLGLGGADTQYF. The CDR3, as DNA: TGTGCCAGCAGCTTAGGTTTAGGGGGCGCAGATACGCAGTATTTT.

The V call is TRBV9, the J call TRBJ1-5; tentative D call: TRBD1 (6 bases). From germline, CDR1 is SGDLS and CDR2 YYNGEE. The CDR3 totals 14 residues. V was cut by 3 bases and J by 6 bases, with 13 bases left in between. CDR3 coding DNA: TGTGCCAGCAGCGCGTCACAGGGCGGTCAGCCCCAGCATTTT. Translating it yields CASSASQGGQPQHF. Combining the CDR3 with reference TRBV9 and TRBJ1-5 gives the whole variable domain DSGVTQTPKHLITATGQRVTLRCSPRSGDLSVYWYQQSLDQGLQFLIQYYNGEERAKGNILERFSAQQFPDLHSELNLSSLELGDSALYFCASSASQGGQPQHFGDGTRLSIL.

The V and J genes are TRBV10-1 and TRBJ2-6; TRBD2 aligns across 14 bases. The CDR3 covers 18 residues. The junction had 3 bases not matched to a gene; V was cut back by 3 bases and J by 2 bases. Germline V gives CDR1 WNHNN, CDR2 SYGVQD (reference sequence). CDR3 residues: CASSDPGLAGAGANVLTF. The CDR3 nucleotides are TGCGCCAGCAGTGACCCGGGACTAGCGGGAGCTGGGGCCAACGTCCTGACTTTC.

This chain joins TRBV5-1 and TRBJ2-7; TRBD2 matches 8 bases. CDR3 length: 14 amino acids. V was pared by 0 bases and J by 6 bases, with 5 bases of the junction left unmatched. Germline CDR1 is SGHRS and CDR2 is YFSETQ. The CDR3 reads CASSLEAGVVEQYF. CDR3 nucleotide sequence: TGCGCCAGCAGCTTGGAAGCGGGAGTCGTCGAGCAGTACTTC.

This chain connects TRBV4-2 to TRBJ1-1; D may be TRBD1 (5 bases). CDR1 is LGHNA, CDR2 YNFKEQ, per germline. Trimming removed 0 bases from V and 0 bases from J, with 8 bases in between. This CDR3 has 15 residues. For the CDR3, the DNA is TGTGCCAGCAGCCAAGATAGGGGAATGAACACTGAAGCTTTCTTT. It codes for CASSQDRGMNTEAFF.

As for this clone: One end of the junction fails to match germline, which may point to a read error. The chain has TRBV27 and TRBJ2-3; no clear D gene. Per the germline V gene, CDR1 is MNHEY and CDR2 is SMNVEV (reference sequence). The CDR3 sequence is 13 residues long. DNA for the CDR3: TGTGCCAGCAGTCAACTGGGCGCAGAAACGCAGTATTTT. It codes for CASSQLGAETQYF.

The sample holds a few counts of this clone. V is TRBV7-2 and J is TRBJ2-1, with TRBD1 matching 9 bases. The length of the CDR3 is 15 residues. The germline gives CDR1 SGHTA, CDR2 FQGNSA. J lost 8 bases, V lost 5 bases, and 10 bases had no gene match. In DNA form, the CDR3 reads TGTGCCAGCAGCCTCGGGACAGGGTATGGGGATGAGCAGTTCTTC. Residues: CASSLGTGYGDEQFF.

This chain uses TRBV10-3 with TRBJ2-3; 7 bases match TRBD2. Per the germline V gene, CDR1 is ENHRY and CDR2 is SYGVKD. The CDR3 runs 15 residues. Trimming removed 7 bases from V and 0 bases from J; junction bases left unmatched: 7. CDR3 in DNA: TGTGCCATCACTAGCGGAAGCCCTAGCACAGATACGCAGTATTTT. It translates to CAITSGSPSTDTQYF.